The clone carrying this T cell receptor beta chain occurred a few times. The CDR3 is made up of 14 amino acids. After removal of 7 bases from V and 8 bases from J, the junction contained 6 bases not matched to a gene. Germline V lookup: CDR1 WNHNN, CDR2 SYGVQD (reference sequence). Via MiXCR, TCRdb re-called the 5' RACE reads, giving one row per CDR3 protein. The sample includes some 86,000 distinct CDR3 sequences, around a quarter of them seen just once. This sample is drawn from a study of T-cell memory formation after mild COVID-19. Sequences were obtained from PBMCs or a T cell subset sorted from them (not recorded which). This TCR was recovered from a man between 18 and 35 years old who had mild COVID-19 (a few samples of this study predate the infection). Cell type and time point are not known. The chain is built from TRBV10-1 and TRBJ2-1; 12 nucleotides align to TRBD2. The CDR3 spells CASKASGGAHEQFF. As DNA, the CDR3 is TGCGCCAGCAAGGCTAGCGGGGGGGCTCATGAGCAGTTCTTC.